A selection of T cell receptor beta chains follows, all from one sample in a study of blood T cell repertoires in COVID-19. The assay was immunoSEQ multiplex PCR, and TCRdb's table has in-frame clones only and misses some. The sample consists of 250,000 to 300,000 clones, about 90% of them appearing once. Sequences were obtained from peripheral blood. The receptors shown here come from a woman aged 40 to 55 who had recovered from COVID-19. Both conserved end residues are part of each CDR3. A D gene is named only where the DNA matches it firmly. Part of the rows lack a size; the others show once, few, many or a class for expanded clones.

J gene: TRBJ2-1; D gene: TRBD1; clone size: .; V gene: TRBV15; CDR3 DNA: TGTGCCACCAGCAGGGGGACAGGGGTGAATGAGCAGTTCTTC; CDR3 protein: CATSRGTGVNEQFF
J gene: TRBJ2-5; D gene: TRBD2; clone size: .; V gene: TRBV3-1/TRBV3-2; CDR3 DNA: TGTGCCAGCAGCTATAGCGGGGAAGAGGGAGAGACCCAGTACTTC; CDR3 protein: CASSYSGEEGETQYF
J gene: TRBJ1-1; D gene: TRBD1; clone size: .; V gene: TRBV5-6; CDR3 DNA: TGTGCCAGCAGCAGCGGGACAGGGCGGACTGAAGCTTTCTTT; CDR3 protein: CASSSGTGRTEAFF
J gene: TRBJ1-2; D gene: .; clone size: .; V gene: TRBV5-6; CDR3 DNA: TGTGCCAGCAGCTTTTCCGGGTGGGGCTACACCTTC; CDR3 protein: CASSFSGWGYTF
J gene: TRBJ1-1; D gene: .; clone size: .; V gene: TRBV19; CDR3 DNA: TGTGCCAGTAGTATTGGACAAATATCTTTCTTT; CDR3 protein: CASSIGQISFF
J gene: TRBJ1-1; D gene: .; clone size: .; V gene: TRBV4-1; CDR3 DNA: TGCGCCAGCAGCCAAGGGGACACGACCCTGCAATTGAACACTGAAGCTTTCTTT; CDR3 protein: CASSQGDTTLQLNTEAFF
J gene: TRBJ2-3; D gene: .; clone size: .; V gene: TRBV21-1; CDR3 DNA: TGTGCCAGCAGCAAAGAGGACAGAAGCACAGATACGCAGTATTTT; CDR3 protein: CASSKEDRSTDTQYF
J gene: TRBJ2-5; D gene: .; clone size: .; V gene: TRBV20-1; CDR3 DNA: TGCAGTGCCCTCGGCGGAGAGACCCAGTACTTC; CDR3 protein: CSALGGETQYF
J gene: TRBJ2-7; D gene: TRBD1; clone size: .; V gene: TRBV4-3; CDR3 DNA: TGCGCCAGCAGCCAAGGCCGGGACAGGGTCTACGAGCAGTACTTC; CDR3 protein: CASSQGRDRVYEQYF
J gene: TRBJ1-2; D gene: .; clone size: .; V gene: TRBV20-1; CDR3 DNA: TGCAGCCACCCGGACTGGTATGGCTACACCTTC; CDR3 protein: CSHPDWYGYTF
J gene: TRBJ2-1; D gene: TRBD1; clone size: .; V gene: TRBV9; CDR3 DNA: TGTGCCAGCAGCGGAGGGACAGGGGCCCGCGGTGAGCAGTTCTTC; CDR3 protein: CASSGGTGARGEQFF
J gene: TRBJ2-1; D gene: TRBD1; clone size: once; V gene: TRBV27; CDR3 DNA: TGTGCCAGCAAGAATACAGGGGGCCGCCAGTTCTTC; CDR3 protein: CASKNTGGRQFF
J gene: TRBJ1-1; D gene: TRBD1; clone size: .; V gene: TRBV6-6; CDR3 DNA: TGTGCCAGCAGGCTAACAGGGGTCACTGAAGCTTTCTTT; CDR3 protein: CASRLTGVTEAFF
J gene: TRBJ2-7; D gene: .; clone size: .; V gene: TRBV7-9; CDR3 DNA: TGTGCCAGCAGCTTAACAGCGGGCTACGAGCAGTACTTC; CDR3 protein: CASSLTAGYEQYF
J gene: TRBJ1-2; D gene: .; clone size: .; V gene: TRBV19; CDR3 DNA: TGTGCCAGTAGTCCCCGACAGGAGCTATATGGCTACACCTTC; CDR3 protein: CASSPRQELYGYTF
J gene: TRBJ2-7; D gene: TRBD2; clone size: .; V gene: TRBV5-6; CDR3 DNA: TGTGCCAGCAGCTTGAACGGGGGGGCAAGCGAGCAGTACTTC; CDR3 protein: CASSLNGGASEQYF
J gene: TRBJ1-1; D gene: TRBD1; clone size: few; V gene: TRBV4-1; CDR3 DNA: TGCGCCAGCAGCCAAGTTAAGGGGACAGGGTCCCTGAACACTGAAGCTTTCTTT; CDR3 protein: CASSQVKGTGSLNTEAFF
J gene: TRBJ1-2; D gene: TRBD1; clone size: .; V gene: TRBV5-4; CDR3 DNA: TGTGCCAGCAGCTTCCGGGACAGGGCATATGATGGCTACACCTTC; CDR3 protein: CASSFRDRAYDGYTF
J gene: TRBJ2-3; D gene: TRBD2; clone size: .; V gene: TRBV10-3; CDR3 DNA: TGTGCCATCAGAGCCCGGGACACCGGGACTAGCGGGGGTTCTAGCACAGATACGCAGTATTTT; CDR3 protein: CAIRARDTGTSGGSSTDTQYF
J gene: TRBJ1-2; D gene: .; clone size: .; V gene: TRBV5-1; CDR3 DNA: TGCGCCAGCAGTCAATCACAGGGATTCTATGGCTACACCTTC; CDR3 protein: CASSQSQGFYGYTF
J gene: TRBJ2-7; D gene: .; clone size: .; V gene: TRBV7-9; CDR3 DNA: TGTGCCAGCAGCTTGTACAGGGACTCCTACGAGCAGTACTTC; CDR3 protein: CASSLYRDSYEQYF
J gene: TRBJ1-1; D gene: .; clone size: .; V gene: TRBV5-5; CDR3 DNA: TGTGCCAGCGATGGGGCGGGGACTGAAGCTTTCTTT; CDR3 protein: CASDGAGTEAFF
J gene: TRBJ1-2; D gene: .; clone size: few; V gene: TRBV14; CDR3 DNA: TGTGCCAGCAGCCAATTTGTACAGGGTGGTGGCTACACCTTC; CDR3 protein: CASSQFVQGGGYTF
J gene: TRBJ2-5; D gene: .; clone size: .; V gene: TRBV11-2; CDR3 DNA: TGTGCCAGCAGCCCGGTGGGGGGAGCGGGGACCCAGTACTTC; CDR3 protein: CASSPVGGAGTQYF
J gene: TRBJ1-5; D gene: TRBD1; clone size: .; V gene: TRBV10-3; CDR3 DNA: TGTGCCATCAGTGCGGACAGGGGAGGCAATCAGCCCCAGCATTTT; CDR3 protein: CAISADRGGNQPQHF
J gene: TRBJ2-7; D gene: TRBD1; clone size: .; V gene: TRBV11-2; CDR3 DNA: TGTGCCAGCAGCTTAGTGGACAGGGAATACGAGCAGTACTTC; CDR3 protein: CASSLVDREYEQYF
J gene: TRBJ2-1; D gene: .; clone size: .; V gene: TRBV7-9; CDR3 DNA: TGTGCCAGCAGCTACGACAGAAAGAATGAGCAGTTCTTC; CDR3 protein: CASSYDRKNEQFF
J gene: TRBJ1-6; D gene: .; clone size: .; V gene: TRBV5-6; CDR3 DNA: TGTGCCAGCAGCTCTTTACAGGGCTCCTATAATTCACCCCTCCACTTT; CDR3 protein: CASSSLQGSYNSPLHF
J gene: TRBJ2-3; D gene: .; clone size: .; V gene: TRBV9; CDR3 DNA: TGTGCCAGCAGCGTAGTAGGGAGCGGAGATACGCAGTATTTT; CDR3 protein: CASSVVGSGDTQYF
J gene: TRBJ2-1; D gene: .; clone size: .; V gene: TRBV19; CDR3 DNA: TGTGCCAGTAGTTTTTATAATGAGCAGTTCTTC; CDR3 protein: CASSFYNEQFF
J gene: TRBJ1-3; D gene: .; clone size: once; V gene: TRBV15; CDR3 DNA: TGTGCCACCAGCAGAGACAGCTCTGGAAACACCATATATTTT; CDR3 protein: CATSRDSSGNTIYF
J gene: TRBJ1-5; D gene: .; clone size: few; V gene: TRBV5-1; CDR3 DNA: TGCGCCAGCAGCACGGGAGCAGGGTCCCAGCCCCAGCATTTT; CDR3 protein: CASSTGAGSQPQHF
J gene: TRBJ2-3; D gene: .; clone size: .; V gene: TRBV15; CDR3 DNA: TGTGCCACCAGCAGAGGGCCTACAGATACGCAGTATTTT; CDR3 protein: CATSRGPTDTQYF
J gene: TRBJ2-1; D gene: TRBD2; clone size: .; V gene: TRBV23-1; CDR3 DNA: TGCGCCAGCAGATCTAGCGGGGGGGCTGGGGGCAATGAGCAGTTCTTC; CDR3 protein: CASRSSGGAGGNEQFF
J gene: TRBJ1-2; D gene: TRBD1; clone size: .; V gene: TRBV5-1; CDR3 DNA: TGCGCCAGCAGCTTGGTAAGGGGGCAAGAGTATGGCTACACCTTC; CDR3 protein: CASSLVRGQEYGYTF
J gene: TRBJ2-7; D gene: TRBD1; clone size: .; V gene: TRBV27; CDR3 DNA: TGTGCCAGCAGTCAAGGGACAGGCTCCTACGAGCAGTACTTC; CDR3 protein: CASSQGTGSYEQYF
J gene: TRBJ2-3; D gene: .; clone size: .; V gene: TRBV19; CDR3 DNA: TGTGCCAGTAGTCTCCCCGATTCGGGGGTATACACAGATACGCAGTATTTT; CDR3 protein: CASSLPDSGVYTDTQYF
J gene: TRBJ2-2; D gene: .; clone size: few; V gene: TRBV7-7; CDR3 DNA: TGTGCCAGCAGCTTAGACCCGGTTAGCGGGGAGCTGTTTTTT; CDR3 protein: CASSLDPVSGELFF
J gene: TRBJ1-1; D gene: .; clone size: .; V gene: TRBV25-1; CDR3 DNA: TGTGCCAGCAGTGCTCGTCGGGAATTAACTGAAGCTTTCTTT; CDR3 protein: CASSARRELTEAFF